The rows below give T cell receptor beta chains drawn from one sample of a study of cytomegalovirus exposure and HLA in healthy donors. Sequenced by immunoSEQ multiplex PCR; TCRdb stores in-frame clones only, minus some. Of 82,000 or so clones in the sample, over 85% are singletons; the top ten hold more than 0.65%. Sequencing was done on a sample of PBMCs. These receptors all stem from a woman between 18 and 29 years old in good health and CMV-seronegative. Both conserved end residues are part of each CDR3. The order of the fields is J gene, V gene, CDR3 protein.

TRBJ1-5 TRBV9 CASSAPGQGDHQPQHF
TRBJ2-7 TRBV27 CASSLSGQGASRGEQYF
TRBJ2-5 TRBV5-1 CASSSSGGLQETQYF
TRBJ2-5 TRBV5-1 CASRIPHRQFEKETQYF
TRBJ2-6 TRBV5-4 CASGGYSGANVLTF
TRBJ1-2 TRBV5-4 CASSSPPGQASPGGYTF
TRBJ2-7 TRBV7-9 CASSLAGAQGMYF
TRBJ2-1 TRBV5-4 CASSKGLATDNEQFF
TRBJ1-2 TRBV29-1 CSVGGGTGNYGYTF
TRBJ2-6 TRBV7-6 CASSLVFRDRDSGANVLTF
TRBJ2-6 TRBV5-6 CASRGGTLVGAGANVLTF
TRBJ1-4 TRBV7-9 CASRRKGQQNEKLFF
TRBJ2-3 TRBV4-1 CASSLVGGPDTQYF
TRBJ2-1 TRBV11-2 CASSFVVAGDPYNEQFF
TRBJ1-4 TRBV5-1 CASSPYRGYLSEKLFF
TRBJ1-2 TRBV9 CASSVAPGKNLEYGYTF
TRBJ2-4 TRBV23-1 CASSHLAPTKTREGKNIQYF
TRBJ2-1 TRBV2 CASRSSTSGGAAYNEQFF
TRBJ2-3 TRBV5-4 CASSSLHRGSGVDTQYF
TRBJ2-6 TRBV2 CASSEGEEAVGANVLTF
TRBJ1-6 TRBV5-6 CASSATGVASYNSPLHF
TRBJ1-1 TRBV7-2 CASSRDRVSIVEAFF
TRBJ2-7 TRBV5-1 CASSLDRVHEQYF
TRBJ1-2 TRBV2 CASSDKGERYGYTF
TRBJ2-7 TRBV25-1 CASSETEGQYF
TRBJ2-1 TRBV7-8 CASSLAETRNEQFF
TRBJ1-5 TRBV11-2 CASSQQGYQPQHF
TRBJ2-1 TRBV19 CASSQGLVNEQFF
TRBJ1-4 TRBV28 CASSLVGKTNEKLFF
TRBJ1-2 TRBV9 CASSGDSSYGYTF
TRBJ2-5 TRBV10-3 CAFIWRDFQETQYF